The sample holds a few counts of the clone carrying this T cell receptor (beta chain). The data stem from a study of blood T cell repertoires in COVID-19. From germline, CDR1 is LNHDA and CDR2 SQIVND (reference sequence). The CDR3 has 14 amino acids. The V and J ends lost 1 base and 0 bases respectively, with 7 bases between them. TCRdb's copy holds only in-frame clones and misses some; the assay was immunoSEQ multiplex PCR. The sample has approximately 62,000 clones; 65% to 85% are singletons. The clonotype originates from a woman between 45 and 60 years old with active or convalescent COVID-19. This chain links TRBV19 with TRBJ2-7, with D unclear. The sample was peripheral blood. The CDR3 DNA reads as TGTGCCAGTAGTATAGGCAGGCACTCCTACGAGCAGTACTTC. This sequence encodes CASSIGRHSYEQYF.